This is a list of T cell receptor beta chains from one sample in a study of blood T cell repertoires in COVID-19. Method: immunoSEQ multiplex PCR; TCRdb's copy keeps in-frame clones and lacks some. The sample holds about 300,000 clones, about 81% seen once. The specimen was peripheral blood. The receptors shown here come from a human donor with COVID-19, enrolled during active disease. The donor label of this sample is uncertain. The CDR3 runs from the conserved cysteine through the conserved F or W. The D gene is left open where the match is weak. Some rows mark clone size as missing; the rest say once, few, many or name a class of expanded clone.

abundance: NA; d_gene: NA; j_gene: TRBJ1-3; v_gene: TRBV28; CDR3nt: TGTGCCAGCAGTAAATCCTTACAGTTCTCTGGAAACACCATATATTTT; CDR3aa: CASSKSLQFSGNTIYF
abundance: NA; d_gene: NA; j_gene: TRBJ2-7; v_gene: TRBV3-1/TRBV3-2; CDR3nt: TGTGCCAGCAGCCTCAAGCCAGGAGGCGGGGTGGGCGACGAGCAGTACTTC; CDR3aa: CASSLKPGGGVGDEQYF
abundance: NA; d_gene: TRBD1; j_gene: TRBJ2-3; v_gene: TRBV7-8; CDR3nt: TGTGCCAGCAGCTTGGACAGGGGGAATCCTAGCACAGATACGCAGTATTTT; CDR3aa: CASSLDRGNPSTDTQYF
abundance: NA; d_gene: NA; j_gene: TRBJ2-5; v_gene: TRBV27; CDR3nt: TGTGCCAGCAGTGGGTGGCGAACGGGGAGGGAGACCCAGTACTTC; CDR3aa: CASSGWRTGRETQYF
abundance: few; d_gene: TRBD2; j_gene: TRBJ2-2; v_gene: TRBV28; CDR3nt: TGTGCCAGCGAGAGTCTAGCGGGAGTCACCGGGGAGCTGTTTTTT; CDR3aa: CASESLAGVTGELFF
abundance: NA; d_gene: NA; j_gene: TRBJ2-1; v_gene: TRBV9; CDR3nt: TGTGCCAGCAGCGTAGGGGCAGTCTACAATGAGCAGTTCTTC; CDR3aa: CASSVGAVYNEQFF
abundance: NA; d_gene: NA; j_gene: TRBJ1-4; v_gene: TRBV15; CDR3nt: TGTGCCACCAGCATCCGTCTGGTCCGGGACACGGATGAAAAACTGTTTTTT; CDR3aa: CATSIRLVRDTDEKLFF
abundance: NA; d_gene: NA; j_gene: TRBJ1-1; v_gene: TRBV28; CDR3nt: TGTGCCAGCAGTTCGGGGGGGGGTCCACTCCCTGAAGCTTTCTTT; CDR3aa: CASSSGGGPLPEAFF
abundance: NA; d_gene: NA; j_gene: TRBJ1-2; v_gene: TRBV28; CDR3nt: TGTGCCACCGAGCTTTTACCAAACCATGGCTACACCTTC; CDR3aa: CATELLPNHGYTF
abundance: NA; d_gene: NA; j_gene: TRBJ2-1; v_gene: TRBV7-2; CDR3nt: TGTGCCAGCAACCTAGCTACTTCCTACAATGAGCAGTTCTTC; CDR3aa: CASNLATSYNEQFF